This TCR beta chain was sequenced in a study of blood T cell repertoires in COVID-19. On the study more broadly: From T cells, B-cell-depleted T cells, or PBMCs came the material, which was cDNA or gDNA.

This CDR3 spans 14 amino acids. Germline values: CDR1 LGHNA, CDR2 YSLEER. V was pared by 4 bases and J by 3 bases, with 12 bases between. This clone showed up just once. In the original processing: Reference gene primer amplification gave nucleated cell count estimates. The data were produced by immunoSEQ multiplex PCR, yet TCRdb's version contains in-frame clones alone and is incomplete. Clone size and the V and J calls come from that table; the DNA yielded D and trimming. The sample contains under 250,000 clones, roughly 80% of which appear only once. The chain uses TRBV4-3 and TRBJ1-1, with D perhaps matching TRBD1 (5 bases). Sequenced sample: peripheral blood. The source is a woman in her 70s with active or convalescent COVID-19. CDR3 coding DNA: TGCGCCAGCAGCCTGGGACTATGGGACACTGAAGCTTTCTTT. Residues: CASSLGLWDTEAFF.